This T cell receptor beta chain was identified in a study of cytomegalovirus exposure and HLA in healthy donors. Study-wide context: Some 180 million T cells yielded 110 million or so unique TCR beta sequences in earlier analysis. Study-wide points: Many donors shared some public TCRs, even though most TCR sequences were rare. TCR beta chains numbering under 200 were designated cytomegalovirus-associated.

Donors likely had unrecorded immune exposures despite being nominally healthy when sampled. As regards this clone: The antigen is not known.

PCR employed 60 Vbeta and 13 Jbeta primers. Here immunoSEQ multiplex PCR was the method, and the copy in TCRdb shows in-frame clones only, minus some. The sample carries approximately 150,000 clones, roughly 80% recorded once. The CDR3 loop spans 16 amino acids. The ends were cut back, 5 bases at V and 0 bases at J, with 17 bases in the middle. Germline CDR1 and CDR2: LNHDA and SQIVND (reference sequence). Specimen: PBMCs. The sequence derives from a female donor in good health and CMV-seronegative. The chain uses TRBV19 and TRBJ2-7; TRBD2 is a possible D gene (6 bases). CDR3 sequence (DNA): TGTGCCAGTAGTCCAATAGCGGAAGCCCTCTCCTACGAGCAGTACTTC. Protein product: CASSPIAEALSYEQYF.